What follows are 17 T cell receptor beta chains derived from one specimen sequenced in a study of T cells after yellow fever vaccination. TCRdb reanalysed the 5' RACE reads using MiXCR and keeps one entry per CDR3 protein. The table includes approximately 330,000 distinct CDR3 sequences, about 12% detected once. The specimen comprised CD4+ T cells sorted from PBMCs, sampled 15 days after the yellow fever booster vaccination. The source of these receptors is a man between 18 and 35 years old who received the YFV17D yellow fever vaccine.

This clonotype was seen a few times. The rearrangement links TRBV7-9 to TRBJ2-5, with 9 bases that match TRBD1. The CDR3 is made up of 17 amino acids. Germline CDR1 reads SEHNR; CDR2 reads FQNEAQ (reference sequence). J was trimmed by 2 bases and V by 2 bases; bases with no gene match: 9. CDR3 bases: TGTGCCAGCAGCTTAACCTTGGGGACAGGGAAACAAGAGACCCAGTACTTC. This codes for CASSLTLGTGKQETQYF. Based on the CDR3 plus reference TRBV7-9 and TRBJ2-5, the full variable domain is DTGVSQNPRHKITKRGQNVTFRCDPISEHNRLYWYRQTLGQGPEFLTYFQNEAQLEKSRLLSDRFSAERPKGSFSTLEIQRTEQGDSAMYLCASSLTLGTGKQETQYFGPGTRLLVL.

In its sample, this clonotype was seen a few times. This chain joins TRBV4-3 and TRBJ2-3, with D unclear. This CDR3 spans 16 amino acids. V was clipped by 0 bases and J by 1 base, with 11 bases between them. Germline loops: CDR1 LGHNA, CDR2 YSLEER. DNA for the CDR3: TGCGCCAGCAGCCAAGATGGGCAGGACGGCACAGATACGCAGTATTTT. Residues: CASSQDGQDGTDTQYF.

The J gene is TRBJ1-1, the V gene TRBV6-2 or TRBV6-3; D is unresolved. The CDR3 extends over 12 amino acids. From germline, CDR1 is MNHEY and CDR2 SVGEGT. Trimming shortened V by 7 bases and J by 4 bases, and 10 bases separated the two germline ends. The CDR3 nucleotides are TGTGCCAGCAACCGCTTACCCACTGAAGCTTTCTTT. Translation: CASNRLPTEAFF.

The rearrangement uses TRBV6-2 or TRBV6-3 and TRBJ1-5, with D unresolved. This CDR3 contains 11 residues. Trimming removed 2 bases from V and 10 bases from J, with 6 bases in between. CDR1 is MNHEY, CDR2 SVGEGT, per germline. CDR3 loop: CASSYLGPQHF. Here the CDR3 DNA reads TGTGCCAGCAGTTACCTTGGACCCCAGCATTTT.

CDR3 DNA: TGTGCCAGCTCACCAGGGAGCCCAGCGGGGCAAGAGACCCAGTACTTC. It specifies CASSPGSPAGQETQYF. The V and J genes are TRBV18 and TRBJ2-5; 7 nucleotides match TRBD2. Germline loops: CDR1 KGHSH, CDR2 LQKENI. This CDR3 is 16 amino acids long. Trimming removed 2 bases from V and 2 bases from J; junction bases left unmatched: 8.

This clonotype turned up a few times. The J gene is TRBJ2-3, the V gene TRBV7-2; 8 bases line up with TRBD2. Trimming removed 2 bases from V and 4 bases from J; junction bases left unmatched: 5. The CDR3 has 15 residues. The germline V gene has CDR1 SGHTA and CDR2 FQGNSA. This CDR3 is CASSLRTGGADTQYF. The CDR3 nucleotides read TGTGCCAGCAGCTTACGAACGGGAGGGGCAGATACGCAGTATTTT.

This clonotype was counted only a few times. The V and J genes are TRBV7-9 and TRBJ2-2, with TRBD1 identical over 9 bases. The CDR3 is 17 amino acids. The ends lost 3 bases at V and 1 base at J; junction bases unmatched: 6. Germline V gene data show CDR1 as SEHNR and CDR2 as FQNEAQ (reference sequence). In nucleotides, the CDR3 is TGTGCCAGCAGCTTCGGATTGACAGGGGGGAACACCGGGGAGCTGTTTTTT. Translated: CASSFGLTGGNTGELFF.

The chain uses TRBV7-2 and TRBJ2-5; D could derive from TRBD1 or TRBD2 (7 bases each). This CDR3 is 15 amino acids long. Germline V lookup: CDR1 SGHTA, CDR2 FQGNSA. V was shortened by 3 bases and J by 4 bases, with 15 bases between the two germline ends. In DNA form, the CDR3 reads TGTGCCAGCAGCTTTCAGGGGGGAGGGGGAGAGACCCAGTACTTC. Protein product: CASSFQGGGGETQYF. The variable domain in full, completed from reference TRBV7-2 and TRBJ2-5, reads GAGVSQSPSNKVTEKGKDVELRCDPISGHTALYWYRQSLGQGLEFLIYFQGNSAPDKSGLPSDRFSAERTGGSVSTLTIQRTQQEDSAVYLCASSFQGGGGETQYFGPGTRLLVL.

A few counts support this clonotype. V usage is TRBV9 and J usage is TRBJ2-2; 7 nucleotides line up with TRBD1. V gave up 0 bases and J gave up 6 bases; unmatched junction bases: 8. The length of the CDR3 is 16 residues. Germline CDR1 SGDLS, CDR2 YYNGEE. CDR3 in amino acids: CASSVVPKTGPGELFF. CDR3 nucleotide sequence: TGTGCCAGCAGCGTAGTGCCTAAGACAGGGCCCGGGGAGCTGTTTTTT.

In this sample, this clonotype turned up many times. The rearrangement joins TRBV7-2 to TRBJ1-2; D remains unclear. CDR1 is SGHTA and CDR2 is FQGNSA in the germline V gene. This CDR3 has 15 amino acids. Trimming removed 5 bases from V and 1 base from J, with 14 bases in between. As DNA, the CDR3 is TGTGCCAGCAGCCCGCCTTCAGCGTTTAACTATGGCTACACCTTC. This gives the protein CASSPPSAFNYGYTF.

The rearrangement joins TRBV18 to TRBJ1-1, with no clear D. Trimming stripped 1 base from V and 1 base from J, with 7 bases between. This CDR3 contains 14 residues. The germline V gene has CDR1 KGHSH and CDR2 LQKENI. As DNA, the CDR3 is TGTGCCAGCTCACCACAGGGCTGGAACACTGAAGCTTTCTTT. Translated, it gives CASSPQGWNTEAFF.

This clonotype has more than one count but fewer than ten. The CDR3 loop is CASSWVRTEAFF. CDR3 coding DNA: TGTGCCAGCAGCTGGGTAAGAACTGAAGCTTTCTTT. The rearrangement links TRBV5-5 to TRBJ1-1, with D unresolved. The germline CDR1 and CDR2 sequences are SGHKS and YYEKEE (reference sequence). Trimming took off 3 bases at V and 5 bases at J, with 8 bases between the two ends. This CDR3 spans 12 amino acids.

The CDR3 DNA reads TGTGCCAGCAGTTTAGCCCTCGGTGAGCAGTTCTTC. Protein: CASSLALGEQFF. The chain uses TRBV12-3 or TRBV12-4 and TRBJ2-1; the D is unclear. The length of the CDR3 is 12 residues. Trimming shortened V by 0 bases and J by 9 bases, and 6 bases separated the two germline ends.

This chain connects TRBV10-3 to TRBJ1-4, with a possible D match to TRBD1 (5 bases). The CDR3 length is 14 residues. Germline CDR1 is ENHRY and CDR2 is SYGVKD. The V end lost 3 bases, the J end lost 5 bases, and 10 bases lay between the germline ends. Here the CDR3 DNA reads TGTGCCATCAGTGACGGGACGTCGAATGAAAAACTGTTTTTT. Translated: CAISDGTSNEKLFF.

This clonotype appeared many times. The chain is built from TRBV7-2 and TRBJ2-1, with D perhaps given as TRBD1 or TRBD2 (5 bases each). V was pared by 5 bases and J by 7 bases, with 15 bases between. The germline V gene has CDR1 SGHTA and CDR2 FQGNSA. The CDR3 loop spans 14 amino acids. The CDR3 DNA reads TGTGCCAGCAGCCCTCAGCAGGGCGGGAATGAGCAGTTCTTC. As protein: CASSPQQGGNEQFF.

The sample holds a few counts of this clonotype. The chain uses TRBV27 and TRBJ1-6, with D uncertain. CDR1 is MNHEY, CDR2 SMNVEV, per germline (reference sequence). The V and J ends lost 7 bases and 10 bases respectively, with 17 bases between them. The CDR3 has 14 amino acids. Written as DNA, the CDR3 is TGTGCCAGCACCCGACCGGGGTACGGGTCACCCCTCCACTTT. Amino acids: CASTRPGYGSPLHF.

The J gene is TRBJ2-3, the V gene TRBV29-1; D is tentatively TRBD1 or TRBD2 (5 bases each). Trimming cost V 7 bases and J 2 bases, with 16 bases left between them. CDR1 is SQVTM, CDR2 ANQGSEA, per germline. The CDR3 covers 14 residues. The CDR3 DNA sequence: TGCAGCGAGACCTCGGGGCAGTTCACAGATACGCAGTATTTT. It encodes CSETSGQFTDTQYF.